The 26 T cell receptor beta chains below were found in one sample sequenced in a study of monozygotic twins with inflammatory bowel disease. TCRdb re-called the 5' RACE reads, yielding one record per CDR3 amino acid sequence without DNA. In total, the table holds approximately 400,000 distinct CDR3 sequences. Sequenced: blood. Receptors originate from a human donor with ulcerative colitis or Crohn's disease, or a healthy co-twin of an affected twin (not recorded which).

This rearrangement joins TRBV12-3 or TRBV12-4 to TRBJ1-1; as DNA is missing, the TRBD1 call by TCRdb cannot be tested. This CDR3 has 15 residues. CDR3: CASSLGPGLLTEAFF.

The CDR3 is CASSLATGQGGTDTQYF. This chain connects TRBV28 to TRBJ2-3; there is no DNA to check the TCRdb D call of TRBD1. From germline, CDR1 is MDHEN and CDR2 SYDVKM. The CDR3 runs to 17 residues.

The rearrangement joins TRBV7-2 to TRBJ1-2. This CDR3 comprises 13 residues. Per germline, CDR1 SGHTA and CDR2 FQGNSA. CDR3 protein: CASSPDTFYGYTF.

J is TRBJ1-2 and V is TRBV20-1; there is no DNA to check the TCRdb D call of TRBD1. Germline V lookup: CDR1 DFQATT, CDR2 SNEGSKA (reference sequence). The CDR3 extends over 12 amino acids. CDR3 sequence reads: CSALGQLNGYTF.

The rearrangement joins TRBV7-2 to TRBJ1-4. The CDR3 spans 16 residues. Germline loops: CDR1 SGHTA, CDR2 FQGNSA. The CDR3 spells CASSWYGILTNEKLFF.

The chain couples TRBV4-3 to TRBJ1-1; TCRdb calls TRBD1, which cannot be checked without DNA. The CDR3 covers 17 residues. Germline CDR1 and CDR2: LGHNA and YSLEER. The chain's CDR3 is CASSQDWGPQGTGEAFF.

This chain joins TRBV5-1 and TRBJ1-2. Germline loops: CDR1 SGHRS, CDR2 YFSETQ. The CDR3 totals 13 residues. CDR3 loop: CASSLDPGYGYTF.

V usage is TRBV3-1 and J usage is TRBJ2-3; TCRdb's D call, TRBD1, is unchecked because there is no DNA. CDR3 length equals 14 residues. CDR1 is LGHDT and CDR2 is YNNKEL in the germline V gene (reference sequence). CDR3: CASSQEGPTDTQYF.

This chain links TRBV6-5 with TRBJ1-1; there is no DNA to check the TCRdb D call of TRBD1. Looked up from germline, CDR1 is MNHEY and CDR2 is SVGAGI. This CDR3 region has 14 residues. CDR3 region: CASSYSGQYTEAFF.

This chain uses TRBV4-1 with TRBJ2-5; the TCRdb D gene call, TRBD1, has no DNA to confirm it. Germline values: CDR1 MGHRA, CDR2 YSYEKL. The CDR3 runs 14 residues. CDR3 sequence: CASSQGGRLETQYF.

V gene TRBV5-1 combines with J gene TRBJ2-5; TCRdb's assignment of TRBD1 cannot be checked, as there is no DNA. CDR1 is SGHRS and CDR2 is YFSETQ in the germline V gene. There are 17 residues in the CDR3. The CDR3 protein is CASSLGQVTSYQETQYF. The full variable domain, rest sourced from reference TRBV5-1 and TRBJ2-5, is KAGVTQTPRYLIKTRGQQVTLSCSPISGHRSVSWYQQTPGQGLQFLFEYFSETQRNKGNFPGRFSGRQFSNSRSEMNVSTLELGDSALYLCASSLGQVTSYQETQYFGPGTRLLVL.

This sequence joins TRBV20-1 and TRBJ1-5. This CDR3 is 16 amino acids long. The germline V gene encodes CDR1 DFQATT and CDR2 SNEGSKA (reference sequence). The CDR3: CSARSTDNYSNQPQHF.

The genes are TRBV7-6 and TRBJ2-2; checking the TCRdb D call of TRBD2 is not possible without DNA. This CDR3 is built from 18 residues. The V gene's germline CDR1 is SGHVS and CDR2 FNYEAQ. The CDR3 loop is CASSLKLPGLVNTGELFF. Full variable domain (outside the CDR3, taken from reference TRBV7-6 and TRBJ2-2): GAGVSQSPRYKVTKRGQDVALRCDPISGHVSLYWYRQALGQGPEFLTYFNYEAQQDKSGLPNDRFSAERPEGSISTLTIQRTEQRDSAMYRCASSLKLPGLVNTGELFFGEGSRLTVL.

The rearrangement uses TRBV20-1 and TRBJ1-2; TCRdb lists TRBD1, though no DNA is available to test this call. Germline values: CDR1 DFQATT, CDR2 SNEGSKA (reference sequence). The CDR3 has 13 amino acids. The CDR3 sequence is CSATNRPRYGYTF.

The chain uses TRBV9 and TRBJ1-3. CDR1 and CDR2 from the germline V gene are SGDLS and YYNGEE. This CDR3 region has 14 residues. Here the CDR3 reads CASSNGGVGNTIYF.

The J gene is TRBJ2-7, the V gene TRBV3-1; TCRdb lists TRBD2, though no DNA is available to test this call. The CDR3 is made up of 15 amino acids. CDR1 and CDR2 (germline): LGHDT, YNNKEL (reference sequence). The CDR3 spells CASSQERRASNEQYF.

The rearrangement uses TRBV4-3 and TRBJ2-3; there is no DNA to check the TCRdb D call of TRBD2. This CDR3 contains 16 residues. Germline V gene data show CDR1 as LGHNA and CDR2 as YSLEER. The CDR3 reads CASSQDLSGGANTQYF.

This chain links TRBV24-1 with TRBJ2-5; TCRdb proposes TRBD1, but this gene call is untestable without DNA. Germline-derived CDR1 and CDR2 are KGHDR and SFDVKD. The CDR3 extends over 14 amino acids. Here the CDR3 reads CATSDWGQGGTQYF.

The genes are TRBV19 and TRBJ1-5. Germline V CDR1 and CDR2: LNHDA, SQIVND (reference sequence). The CDR3 consists of 15 residues. The CDR3 region is CASSITDGNNQPQHF.

The chain links TRBV19 to TRBJ2-7. The CDR3 length is 14 residues. Germline V CDR1 and CDR2: LNHDA, SQIVND (reference sequence). CDR3 sequence: CASTAPGAHYEQYF.

The V call is TRBV7-8, the J call TRBJ2-2; TCRdb gives TRBD2 as the D gene, but with no DNA this cannot be confirmed. The V gene's germline CDR1 is SGHVS and CDR2 FQNEAQ. The CDR3 spans 16 residues. CDR3 in amino acids: CASSLRGGGGTGELFF. Full variable domain (remainder filled in from reference TRBV7-8 and TRBJ2-2): GAGVSQSPRYKVAKRGQDVALRCDPISGHVSLFWYQQALGQGPEFLTYFQNEAQLDKSGLPSDRFFAERPEGSVSTLKIQRTQQEDSAVYLCASSLRGGGGTGELFFGEGSRLTVL.

CDR3: CASSQLAGAYEQYF. This chain links TRBV4-3 with TRBJ2-7; TCRdb reports TRBD2, a call that lacks DNA to check it against. The length of the CDR3 is 14 residues. Germline V gene data show CDR1 as LGHNA and CDR2 as YSLEER.

The J gene is TRBJ2-2, the V gene TRBV7-6; no DNA is available, so the TRBD1 call from TCRdb remains unchecked. This CDR3 contains 13 residues. Germline CDR1 is SGHVS and CDR2 is FNYEAQ. The CDR3 loop is CASSYQGAGELFF.

The J gene is TRBJ2-3, the V gene TRBV6-2 or TRBV6-3; TCRdb indicates TRBD2, and absent DNA this call remains unverified. The CDR3 is made up of 16 amino acids. Per germline, CDR1 MNHEY and CDR2 SVGEGT. CDR3 amino acids: CASSYRGGGVTDTQYF.

V and J are TRBV19 and TRBJ2-3; TCRdb's D call, TRBD1, is unchecked because there is no DNA. Germline V CDR1 and CDR2: LNHDA, SQIVND (reference sequence). CDR3 size: 13 residues. This chain's CDR3 is CASTRDRSDTQYF.

The chain carries TRBV19 and TRBJ2-2; TCRdb outputs TRBD1, but without DNA this stays unchecked. The CDR3 is 13 amino acids. Germline CDR1 and CDR2: LNHDA and SQIVND (reference sequence). CDR3 region: CASKQAPTGELFF.